The 16 T cell receptor beta chains below were found in one sample sequenced in a study of beta chain features in type 1 diabetes. The entirety of the isolated RNA underwent reverse transcription, so expressed TCRB transcripts were sequenced. Clones were sequenced by immunoSEQ multiplex PCR, and TCRdb holds only the in-frame ones, with some missing. The top ten hold 0.05% to 0.07% of the sample, which has about half a million clones, roughly 30% seen once. Sequencing was performed on naive CD4+ T cells from blood. The receptors were sampled from a man younger than 35 in good health.

The chain has TRBV5-1 and TRBJ2-1; the match to TRBD2 covers 8 bases. Germline CDR1 reads SGHRS; CDR2 reads YFSETQ. The CDR3 runs to 17 residues. V shed 0 bases, J shed 6 bases, and the junction held 11 bases outside the gene matches. CDR3 amino acids: CASSLAAGLAGSNEQFF. The DNA for the CDR3 is TGCGCCAGCAGCTTGGCCGCCGGACTAGCTGGGTCCAATGAGCAGTTCTTC. Full variable domain (rest looked up from reference TRBV5-1 and TRBJ2-1): KAGVTQTPRYLIKTRGQQVTLSCSPISGHRSVSWYQQTPGQGLQFLFEYFSETQRNKGNFPGRFSGRQFSNSRSEMNVSTLELGDSALYLCASSLAAGLAGSNEQFFGPGTRLTVL.

The J gene is TRBJ2-7, the V gene TRBV28, with D possibly matching TRBD1 (6 bases). The germline CDR1 and CDR2 sequences are MDHEN and SYDVKM. The CDR3 has 14 amino acids. V was clipped by 4 bases and J by 5 bases, with 15 bases between them. The CDR3 protein is CASSWTDPNHEQYF. As DNA, the CDR3 is TGTGCCAGCAGTTGGACAGATCCTAACCACGAGCAGTACTTC.

This chain joins TRBV2 and TRBJ2-7; D is undetermined. V lost 8 bases and J 3 bases, leaving 5 bases between the germline ends. Germline lookup yields CDR1 SNHLY and CDR2 FYNNEI. The CDR3 consists of 10 residues. The CDR3 spells CASGDYEQYF. The DNA for the CDR3 is TGTGCCAGCGGGGACTACGAGCAGTACTTC.

This chain joins TRBV7-6 and TRBJ2-7; D is perhaps TRBD1 (6 bases). V lost 5 bases and J lost 0, with 11 bases in between. This CDR3 contains 14 residues. The germline gives CDR1 SGHVS, CDR2 FNYEAQ. CDR3 in amino acids: CASSETGASYEQYF. CDR3 in DNA: TGTGCCAGCAGCGAGACAGGTGCCTCCTACGAGCAGTACTTC. The whole variable domain, remainder taken from reference TRBV7-6 and TRBJ2-7, is GAGVSQSPRYKVTKRGQDVALRCDPISGHVSLYWYRQALGQGPEFLTYFNYEAQQDKSGLPNDRFSAERPEGSISTLTIQRTEQRDSAMYRCASSETGASYEQYFGPGTRLTVT.

This clone was counted a few times. The chain has TRBV19 and TRBJ2-1; D is possibly TRBD2 (7 bases). The CDR3 is made up of 16 amino acids. The ends were cut back, 5 bases at V and 0 bases at J, with 14 bases in the middle. Germline V CDR1 and CDR2: LNHDA, SQIVND (reference sequence). The CDR3 is CASSRLADSSYNEQFF. DNA for the CDR3: TGTGCCAGTAGTCGTCTAGCGGACAGCTCCTACAATGAGCAGTTCTTC.

This clone was picked up a small number of times. The chain has TRBV15 and TRBJ2-6; TRBD1 matches 8 bases. The germline gives CDR1 LNHNV, CDR2 YYDKDF (reference sequence). The junction had 8 bases not matched to a gene; V was cut back by 4 bases and J by 3 bases. The CDR3 sequence is 17 residues long. The CDR3 sequence is CATSTRQGTYGANVLTF. The CDR3 DNA reads TGTGCCACCAGCACTCGACAGGGGACGTATGGGGCCAACGTCCTGACTTTC.

There are a few counts of this clone. At the DNA level, this CDR3 is encoded by other sequences in the same sample as well. The chain couples TRBV5-1 to TRBJ2-2; D is perhaps TRBD2 (5 bases). The CDR3 extends over 13 amino acids. Trimming pared 4 bases from V and 5 bases from J, leaving 9 bases between. From germline, CDR1 is SGHRS and CDR2 YFSETQ. This CDR3 is CASSIEGTGELFF. The CDR3 bases are TGCGCCAGCAGCATCGAGGGTACCGGGGAGCTGTTTTTT.

This clone was observed once. The rearrangement joins TRBV9 to TRBJ2-7; a possible D gene is TRBD2 (6 bases). This CDR3 has 15 residues. Germline V gene data show CDR1 as SGDLS and CDR2 as YYNGEE. V gave up 0 bases and J gave up 2 bases, with 12 bases separating them. This CDR3 is CASSVESGSAYEQYF. CDR3 in DNA: TGTGCCAGCAGCGTAGAAAGCGGGTCCGCCTACGAGCAGTACTTC.

This chain uses TRBV5-1 with TRBJ2-5, with 16 bases fitting TRBD2. Germline lookup yields CDR1 SGHRS and CDR2 YFSETQ. CDR3 length: 15 residues. Trimming cost V 3 bases and J 9 bases; bases outside gene matches: 5. In DNA form, the CDR3 reads TGCGCCAGCAGCTCGGGACTAGCGGGAGGGCCCGCCCAGTACTTC. Amino acid sequence: CASSSGLAGGPAQYF.

J is TRBJ1-2 and V is TRBV20-1; D unclear. Per the germline V gene, CDR1 is DFQATT and CDR2 is SNEGSKA (reference sequence). This CDR3 contains 9 residues. Trimming removed 8 bases from V and 7 bases from J, with 8 bases in between. CDR3 protein: CSSARGYTF. The CDR3 DNA is TGCAGTTCAGCCCGTGGCTACACCTTC.

V usage is TRBV7-9 and J usage is TRBJ1-1; D perhaps matches TRBD1 (6 bases). This CDR3 comprises 14 residues. Germline CDR1 reads SEHNR; CDR2 reads FQNEAQ (reference sequence). With 5 bases removed from V and 1 base from J, the gap between germline ends came to 11 bases. The CDR3 sequence: CASSPMTGNTEAFF. In DNA form, the CDR3 reads TGTGCCAGCAGCCCAATGACAGGGAACACTGAAGCTTTCTTT.

The rearrangement links TRBV7-9 to TRBJ2-7, with 7 bases lining up with TRBD1. Germline V CDR1 and CDR2: SEHNR, FQNEAQ (reference sequence). CDR3 length: 15 amino acids. The V gene end was trimmed by 6 bases and the J gene end by 2 bases; junction bases not matched to a gene: 10. The CDR3 sequence: CASRVIRTGTYEQYF. CDR3 DNA sequence: TGTGCCAGCAGGGTAATCAGGACAGGAACCTACGAGCAGTACTTC.

The chain uses TRBV5-6 and TRBJ2-1, with 9 bases identical to TRBD1. The CDR3 is made up of 17 amino acids. Germline CDR1 and CDR2: SGHDT and YYEEEE. V lost 3 bases to trimming and J lost 10 bases; unmatched junction nucleotides: 17. CDR3 coding DNA: TGTGCCAGCAGCTCCTTGTCGTCGGGACAGGGTAGAGGCGAGCAGTTCTTC. It translates to CASSSLSSGQGRGEQFF. Variable domain in full (rest from reference TRBV5-6 and TRBJ2-1): DAGVTQSPTHLIKTRGQQVTLRCSPKSGHDTVSWYQQALGQGPQFIFQYYEEEERQRGNFPDRFSGHQFPNYSSELNVNALLLGDSALYLCASSSLSSGQGRGEQFFGPGTRLTVL.

The rearrangement joins TRBV9 to TRBJ1-5; D gene ambiguous. The CDR3 length is 15 residues. Germline lookup yields CDR1 SGDLS and CDR2 YYNGEE. Trimming took 4 bases from V and 0 from J, leaving 11 bases between them. The CDR3 DNA reads as TGTGCCAGCAGCCCGGACGTTCATAGCAATCAGCCCCAGCATTTT. Encoded protein: CASSPDVHSNQPQHF.

CDR3 nucleotide sequence: TGTGCCAGCAGTTCCCCGGGACTAGCGTCGTACGAGCAGTACTTC. Amino acid sequence: CASSSPGLASYEQYF. The rearrangement links TRBV6-6 to TRBJ2-7; 10 nucleotides match TRBD2. The CDR3 spans 15 residues. Trimming removed 4 bases from V and 4 bases from J; junction bases left unmatched: 7. Germline V gives CDR1 MNHNY, CDR2 SVGAGI (reference sequence).

V usage is TRBV15 and J usage is TRBJ2-1; D is perhaps TRBD1 (6 bases). Germline-derived CDR1 and CDR2 are LNHNV and YYDKDF (reference sequence). The CDR3 covers 15 residues. Trimming stripped 2 bases from V and 5 bases from J, with 13 bases between. CDR3 in amino acids: CATSRLTGLDNEQFF. The CDR3 DNA reads as TGTGCCACCAGCAGACTGACAGGTCTGGACAATGAGCAGTTCTTC.